This T cell receptor (beta chain) was profiled in a study of cytomegalovirus exposure and HLA in healthy donors. Turning to the study itself: T cells numbering around 200 million yielded fewer than 140 million unique TCR beta sequences in an earlier analysis.

V was clipped by 5 bases and J by 3 bases; unmatched bases: 3. The germline gives CDR1 SGHVS, CDR2 FNYEAQ. The CDR3 loop spans 13 amino acids. Use of 60 Vbeta and 13 Jbeta primers characterized the PCR. Assay used: immunoSEQ multiplex PCR; TCRdb lists only in-frame clones, some missing. The sample carries over 150,000 clones, roughly four fifths recorded once. This receptor was identified in a male donor in good health and CMV-seronegative. The rearrangement links TRBV7-6 to TRBJ2-5; 7 nucleotides match TRBD1. The source material was PBMCs. CDR3 loop: CASSRDRKETQYF. The CDR3 nucleotides are TGTGCCAGCAGCCGGGACAGAAAAGAGACCCAGTACTTC.